The rows below give T cell receptor beta chains drawn from one sample of a study of a mutant IDH1 vaccine in newly diagnosed glioma. For these TCRs, the target antigens are not known. Sequencing was performed with immunoSEQ multiplex PCR; in TCRdb, only in-frame clones are kept and a portion is missing. Among tens of thousands of clones, roughly four fifths were seen once, and the ten largest hold over 3.5%. The specimen was PBMCs, collected from a glioma patient whose treatment included an IDH1 peptide vaccine. The receptor source for this set is a man aged 50 to 60 with glioma. Both conserved end residues are part of each CDR3. The order of the fields is clone size, V gene, D gene, J gene, CDR3 length, CDR3 DNA, CDR3 protein. A D gene is named only where the DNA matches it firmly. The size of a clone is reported for some rows only, either as once, few or many, or as a class for expanded clones.

clone size: .; V gene: TRBV30; D gene: .; J gene: TRBJ1-2; CDR3 length: 13; CDR3 DNA: TGTGCCTGGAATTTAGGGGCCGCATCCAGCTACACCTTC; CDR3 protein: CAWNLGAASSYTF
clone size: .; V gene: TRBV27; D gene: .; J gene: TRBJ2-7; CDR3 length: 13; CDR3 DNA: TGTGCCAGCAGCCTCCAGGTTGCCTACGAGCAGTACTTC; CDR3 protein: CASSLQVAYEQYF
clone size: .; V gene: TRBV6-5; D gene: .; J gene: TRBJ2-5; CDR3 length: 15; CDR3 DNA: TGTGCCAGCAGTTACTCGATGGGACTGCGGGAGACCCAGTACTTC; CDR3 protein: CASSYSMGLRETQYF
clone size: .; V gene: TRBV7-2; D gene: .; J gene: TRBJ1-2; CDR3 length: 14; CDR3 DNA: TGTGCCAGCACCCAAGGGAGCCGTAACTATGGCTACACCTTC; CDR3 protein: CASTQGSRNYGYTF
clone size: .; V gene: TRBV6-6; D gene: .; J gene: TRBJ2-2; CDR3 length: 14; CDR3 DNA: TGTGCCAGCAGTTACTCAGCCTACACCGGGGAGCTGTTTTTT; CDR3 protein: CASSYSAYTGELFF
clone size: .; V gene: TRBV5-6; D gene: .; J gene: TRBJ1-1; CDR3 length: 14; CDR3 DNA: TGTGCCAGCAGCTTACCTGGATCGCCATGGGGAGCTTTCTTT; CDR3 protein: CASSLPGSPWGAFF
clone size: .; V gene: TRBV15; D gene: TRBD1; J gene: TRBJ2-5; CDR3 length: 15; CDR3 DNA: TGTGCCACCAGCAGAGCGGACAGGGTGGCAGAGACCCAGTACTTC; CDR3 protein: CATSRADRVAETQYF
clone size: .; V gene: TRBV7-8; D gene: .; J gene: TRBJ2-1; CDR3 length: 13; CDR3 DNA: TGTGCCAGCAGCCCCCCGGCGGGCAGAGAGCAGTTCTTC; CDR3 protein: CASSPPAGREQFF
clone size: once; V gene: TRBV5-6; D gene: .; J gene: TRBJ2-7; CDR3 length: 15; CDR3 DNA: TGTGCCAGCAGCTTGGGCATGCGGGGATCCTACGAGCAGTACTTC; CDR3 protein: CASSLGMRGSYEQYF
clone size: once; V gene: TRBV25-1; D gene: .; J gene: TRBJ2-7; CDR3 length: 14; CDR3 DNA: TGTGCCAGCAGTTCATGGACGGAAACCTACGAGCAGTACTTC; CDR3 protein: CASSSWTETYEQYF
clone size: .; V gene: TRBV29-1; D gene: .; J gene: TRBJ1-5; CDR3 length: 15; CDR3 DNA: TGCAGCGTTGGGGACACAGGGTTGAGTAATCAGCCCCAGCATTTT; CDR3 protein: CSVGDTGLSNQPQHF
clone size: few; V gene: TRBV4-1; D gene: .; J gene: TRBJ1-1; CDR3 length: 14; CDR3 DNA: TGCGCCAGCAGCCAAGTCCCCCCGAACACTGAAGCTTTCTTT; CDR3 protein: CASSQVPPNTEAFF
clone size: .; V gene: TRBV25-1; D gene: .; J gene: TRBJ2-7; CDR3 length: 14; CDR3 DNA: TGTGCCAGCAGTTCTATACGTCCGGGGGACGAGCAGTACTTC; CDR3 protein: CASSSIRPGDEQYF
clone size: once; V gene: TRBV9; D gene: TRBD1; J gene: TRBJ1-5; CDR3 length: 14; CDR3 DNA: TGTGCCAGCAGCGCGTGGGGACAGAATCAGCCCCAGCATTTT; CDR3 protein: CASSAWGQNQPQHF
clone size: few; V gene: TRBV6-5; D gene: .; J gene: TRBJ1-1; CDR3 length: 12; CDR3 DNA: TGTGCCACCTCAGGGATTAACACTGAAGCTTTCTTT; CDR3 protein: CATSGINTEAFF
clone size: .; V gene: TRBV19; D gene: TRBD2; J gene: TRBJ2-3; CDR3 length: 14; CDR3 DNA: TGTGCCAGTACTGGCGGGGGGGCCGCGGATACGCAGTATTTT; CDR3 protein: CASTGGGAADTQYF
clone size: .; V gene: TRBV25-1; D gene: TRBD1; J gene: TRBJ1-2; CDR3 length: 15; CDR3 DNA: TGTGCCAGCAGTGACCTCCCCGGGACAGAGTATGGCTACACCTTC; CDR3 protein: CASSDLPGTEYGYTF
clone size: .; V gene: TRBV30; D gene: .; J gene: TRBJ1-3; CDR3 length: 14; CDR3 DNA: TGTGCCTGGAGCAACGTAGGGTCTGGAAACACCATATATTTT; CDR3 protein: CAWSNVGSGNTIYF
clone size: .; V gene: TRBV6-1; D gene: .; J gene: TRBJ1-1; CDR3 length: 14; CDR3 DNA: TGTGCCAGCAGGCCGACAGGAGCGAACACTGAAGCTTTCTTT; CDR3 protein: CASRPTGANTEAFF
clone size: .; V gene: TRBV5-1; D gene: TRBD1; J gene: TRBJ1-2; CDR3 length: 14; CDR3 DNA: TGCGCCAGCAGCTTGTGGGGACAGGATTATGGCTACACCTTC; CDR3 protein: CASSLWGQDYGYTF
clone size: .; V gene: TRBV5-4; D gene: .; J gene: TRBJ2-5; CDR3 length: 15; CDR3 DNA: TGTGCCAGCAGCTTGGACCCCCTAGACTTTGAGACCCAGTACTTC; CDR3 protein: CASSLDPLDFETQYF
clone size: .; V gene: TRBV4-2; D gene: .; J gene: TRBJ2-7; CDR3 length: 15; CDR3 DNA: TGTGCCAGCAGCCAAGAAAGGCTCCTGTTGGACGAGCAGTACTTC; CDR3 protein: CASSQERLLLDEQYF
clone size: .; V gene: TRBV7-9; D gene: .; J gene: TRBJ2-2; CDR3 length: 14; CDR3 DNA: TGTGCCAGCAGCTTAGCGGTCCGGCTCGGGGAGCTGTTTTTT; CDR3 protein: CASSLAVRLGELFF
clone size: .; V gene: TRBV7-9; D gene: TRBD2; J gene: TRBJ2-5; CDR3 length: 15; CDR3 DNA: TGTGCCAGCAGCACGGGACTAGCAGAGCAAGAGACCCAGTACTTC; CDR3 protein: CASSTGLAEQETQYF
clone size: .; V gene: TRBV25-1; D gene: .; J gene: TRBJ1-5; CDR3 length: 15; CDR3 DNA: TGTGCCAGCAGTGAACAGGGAGGCTTCAATCAGCCCCAGCATTTT; CDR3 protein: CASSEQGGFNQPQHF
clone size: .; V gene: TRBV5-6; D gene: .; J gene: TRBJ1-5; CDR3 length: 17; CDR3 DNA: TGTGCCAGCAGCTTGCATAGGGTCGTCGACAGCAATCAGCCCCAGCATTTT; CDR3 protein: CASSLHRVVDSNQPQHF
clone size: .; V gene: TRBV5-1; D gene: .; J gene: TRBJ1-5; CDR3 length: 15; CDR3 DNA: TGCGCCAGCAGGGGGCCTCGAGGCCGGTATCAGCCCCAGCATTTT; CDR3 protein: CASRGPRGRYQPQHF
clone size: few; V gene: TRBV14; D gene: .; J gene: TRBJ1-2; CDR3 length: 14; CDR3 DNA: TGTGCCAGCAGCCAAGGAGGAGTGCACTATGGCTACACCTTC; CDR3 protein: CASSQGGVHYGYTF
clone size: few; V gene: TRBV6-4; D gene: .; J gene: TRBJ2-3; CDR3 length: 14; CDR3 DNA: TGTGCCAGCAGTGGAGAAGGGGAGGTGAATACGCAGTATTTT; CDR3 protein: CASSGEGEVNTQYF
clone size: once; V gene: TRBV7-8; D gene: TRBD1; J gene: TRBJ2-4; CDR3 length: 15; CDR3 DNA: TGTGCCAGCAGCTTTGGACAGGGAATGATGAACATTCAGTACTTC; CDR3 protein: CASSFGQGMMNIQYF
clone size: .; V gene: TRBV5-1; D gene: .; J gene: TRBJ2-5; CDR3 length: 14; CDR3 DNA: TGCGCCAGCAGCTTGGAGAAGGTAGCAGAGACCCAGTACTTC; CDR3 protein: CASSLEKVAETQYF
clone size: few; V gene: TRBV10-1; D gene: TRBD2; J gene: TRBJ2-7; CDR3 length: 15; CDR3 DNA: TGCGCCAGCAGTGAGACGGGACTAGCGGCGAAGGAGCAGTACTTC; CDR3 protein: CASSETGLAAKEQYF
clone size: .; V gene: TRBV7-2; D gene: .; J gene: TRBJ1-2; CDR3 length: 15; CDR3 DNA: TGTGCCAGCAGCCCCAGGGCGGGGCACGGGGGTGGCTACACCTTC; CDR3 protein: CASSPRAGHGGGYTF
clone size: .; V gene: TRBV7-2; D gene: TRBD1; J gene: TRBJ1-3; CDR3 length: 14; CDR3 DNA: TGTGCCAGCAGCATAGGGACAGTTAGAAACACCATATATTTT; CDR3 protein: CASSIGTVRNTIYF
clone size: .; V gene: TRBV5-1; D gene: .; J gene: TRBJ2-4; CDR3 length: 13; CDR3 DNA: TGCGCCAGCAGACCTGCCGGCAAAAACATTCAGTACTTC; CDR3 protein: CASRPAGKNIQYF
clone size: .; V gene: TRBV19; D gene: .; J gene: TRBJ2-4; CDR3 length: 14; CDR3 DNA: TGTGCCAGTAGTATCAGCGGTTCTAAAAACATTCAGTACTTC; CDR3 protein: CASSISGSKNIQYF
clone size: few; V gene: TRBV7-9; D gene: .; J gene: TRBJ2-1; CDR3 length: 16; CDR3 DNA: TGTGCCAGCAGCCCATCTGACAGGACCGCCTACAATGAGCAGTTCTTC; CDR3 protein: CASSPSDRTAYNEQFF
clone size: few; V gene: TRBV9; D gene: .; J gene: TRBJ1-1; CDR3 length: 14; CDR3 DNA: TGTGCCAGCAGCGGAGGAGCCTCCTCCGGGGTCGCTTTCTTT; CDR3 protein: CASSGGASSGVAFF
clone size: .; V gene: TRBV5-1; D gene: TRBD1; J gene: TRBJ1-3; CDR3 length: 16; CDR3 DNA: TGCGCCAGCAGCTTGCCAACAGGGGCGAATAGAAACACCATATATTTT; CDR3 protein: CASSLPTGANRNTIYF
clone size: .; V gene: TRBV9; D gene: TRBD1; J gene: TRBJ1-1; CDR3 length: 13; CDR3 DNA: TGTGCCAGCAGCGACAGGGGGCGGGGTGAAGCTTTCTTT; CDR3 protein: CASSDRGRGEAFF
clone size: .; V gene: TRBV6-5; D gene: TRBD1; J gene: TRBJ2-1; CDR3 length: 12; CDR3 DNA: TGTGCCAGCAGAAACAACAGGGGTGAGCAGTTCTTC; CDR3 protein: CASRNNRGEQFF
clone size: .; V gene: TRBV9; D gene: TRBD1; J gene: TRBJ2-7; CDR3 length: 16; CDR3 DNA: TGTGCCAGCAGCCCCTTTCAAGACAGGGTATCCTACGAGCAGTACTTC; CDR3 protein: CASSPFQDRVSYEQYF
clone size: .; V gene: TRBV29-1; D gene: .; J gene: TRBJ2-1; CDR3 length: 14; CDR3 DNA: TGCAGCGTTGGCGAGGGGGGGCTCTTGAATGAGCAGTTCTTC; CDR3 protein: CSVGEGGLLNEQFF
clone size: once; V gene: TRBV5-6; D gene: .; J gene: TRBJ1-6; CDR3 length: 16; CDR3 DNA: TGTGCCAGCAGCTTGGCCGGGTGGCAGTCCAATTCACCCCTCCACTTT; CDR3 protein: CASSLAGWQSNSPLHF
clone size: .; V gene: TRBV5-4; D gene: .; J gene: TRBJ1-1; CDR3 length: 15; CDR3 DNA: TGTGCCAGCAGCTCCCGGGACGGGTCGAACACTGAAGCTTTCTTT; CDR3 protein: CASSSRDGSNTEAFF
clone size: .; V gene: TRBV6-4; D gene: TRBD1; J gene: TRBJ2-1; CDR3 length: 14; CDR3 DNA: TGTGCCAGCAACACAGGGGGACGTTACAATGAGCAGTTCTTC; CDR3 protein: CASNTGGRYNEQFF
clone size: .; V gene: TRBV19; D gene: TRBD1; J gene: TRBJ2-3; CDR3 length: 18; CDR3 DNA: TGTGCCAGTAGTCCGAGCGGCGGACAGGGGGTTAGCACAGATACGCAGTATTTT; CDR3 protein: CASSPSGGQGVSTDTQYF
clone size: .; V gene: TRBV5-1; D gene: .; J gene: TRBJ1-2; CDR3 length: 15; CDR3 DNA: TGCGCCAGCAGCCCGGGGGGCAGTGCGAACTATGGCTACACCTTC; CDR3 protein: CASSPGGSANYGYTF
clone size: .; V gene: TRBV7-2; D gene: .; J gene: TRBJ1-1; CDR3 length: 11; CDR3 DNA: TGTGCCAGCAGCCCAGACAGGAAAGCTTTCTTT; CDR3 protein: CASSPDRKAFF
clone size: .; V gene: TRBV4-3; D gene: .; J gene: TRBJ2-1; CDR3 length: 16; CDR3 DNA: TGCGCCAGCAGCCAAGATCGGGGGAGTTCCTACAATGAGCAGTTCTTC; CDR3 protein: CASSQDRGSSYNEQFF
clone size: few; V gene: TRBV27; D gene: TRBD1; J gene: TRBJ1-4; CDR3 length: 16; CDR3 DNA: TGTGCCAGCAGTTTCCACTCGACAGGGGAAAATGAAAAACTGTTTTTT; CDR3 protein: CASSFHSTGENEKLFF
clone size: .; V gene: TRBV5-1; D gene: TRBD1; J gene: TRBJ1-1; CDR3 length: 14; CDR3 DNA: TGCGCCAGCAGCTTGGGACAGGGGGCGTCTGAAGCTTTCTTT; CDR3 protein: CASSLGQGASEAFF
clone size: .; V gene: TRBV5-6; D gene: .; J gene: TRBJ1-4; CDR3 length: 15; CDR3 DNA: TGTGCCAGCAGCTTGGGGCGTAGGGGAGGCGAAAAACTGTTTTTT; CDR3 protein: CASSLGRRGGEKLFF
clone size: .; V gene: TRBV7-2; D gene: .; J gene: TRBJ1-5; CDR3 length: 13; CDR3 DNA: TGTGCCAGCAGCCAACGGCCGAATCAGCCCCAGCATTTT; CDR3 protein: CASSQRPNQPQHF
clone size: .; V gene: TRBV6-1; D gene: TRBD2; J gene: TRBJ2-1; CDR3 length: 14; CDR3 DNA: TGTGCCAGCAGTGAGGAGCGGGGGTACAATGAGCAGTTCTTC; CDR3 protein: CASSEERGYNEQFF
clone size: .; V gene: TRBV6-6; D gene: .; J gene: TRBJ1-1; CDR3 length: 16; CDR3 DNA: TGTGCCAGCAGTTACTCTTGGACAACGATGAACACTGAAGCTTTCTTT; CDR3 protein: CASSYSWTTMNTEAFF
clone size: .; V gene: TRBV5-1; D gene: .; J gene: TRBJ1-6; CDR3 length: 16; CDR3 DNA: TGCGCCAGCAGCTTGGAGGGGAGCTCCTATAATTCACCCCTCCACTTT; CDR3 protein: CASSLEGSSYNSPLHF
clone size: .; V gene: TRBV5-4; D gene: .; J gene: TRBJ1-1; CDR3 length: 14; CDR3 DNA: TGTGCCAGCAGCATATACGGGGAGGGCACTGAAGCTTTCTTT; CDR3 protein: CASSIYGEGTEAFF